The sequence of this TCR beta chain was determined in a study of early T cells in non-severe SARS-CoV-2 infection (dated by TCRdb to about 2021). At the level of the whole study: Bulk RNA from unsorted whole blood was used for TCR sequencing, so alpha and beta chains could not be paired.

What the research found in general, with its limitations: VDJdb matching was skewed toward anti-spike CD8 responses and likely underestimated virus-specific expansions by missing private and CD4 specificities.

This was a case-control study nested in a cohort of healthcare workers in London, UK, who had nasopharyngeal swab PCR tests and blood samples taken every week. Healthcare workers were recruited between 23 and 31 March 2020, during the week of the UK lockdown, and were followed weekly for up to about 15 weeks. At least ten counts were recorded for this clonotype. No antigen is known for it. The input lacks base qualities; no much larger clone sits a single base away. Receptors were amplified or captured by 5' RACE. The instrument given in TCRdb is NextSeq 500. Unique molecular identifiers were attached to individual cDNA molecules in the TCR library protocol so that sequencing error and PCR bias could be corrected. TCR alpha and beta chains were both sequenced, and the abundances of alpha and beta sequences in each sample were closely correlated with each other. As for the authors' bioinformatics: Decombinator V4 was used to annotate TCR sequences for V gene, J gene and CDR3. Expanded TCRs were defined as changing significantly between any two time points under a Poisson model with p below 0.0001. TCR abundances were normalised to the total number of TCRs sequenced per sample and expressed as counts per million. MAIT TCRs were defined by TRAV1-2 paired with TRAJ12, TRAJ20 or TRAJ33, and iNKT TCRs by TRAV10 paired with TRAJ18. VDJdb, accessed 1 November 2021, was searched for CMV, EBV and SARS-CoV-2 annotated TCRs, excluding TCRs annotated for multiple antigens. TCRdb reran the public reads through fastp at Q25 and MiXCR, keeping productive beta chains. Entries that share a CDR3 protein sequence are merged under the most common genes and DNA. TCRdb's processing, not the authors', yielded these V and J calls. The sample table lists some 57,000 distinct CDR3 sequences, 9.3% of them with a count of one. More than 20% of the sample is held by the ten biggest clonotypes.

Measured from the cysteine to the phenylalanine, the CDR3 is 18 residues long. The retained sequence is limited to the CDR3, 54 bases, with the frame set at the first base. CDR1 and CDR2 (LGHNA, YNFKEQ) derive from the germline V gene. V is pruned by 0 bases and J by 3 bases, leaving 12 bases of the junction without a gene match. This TCR came from an adult who was a healthcare worker with PCR-confirmed SARS-CoV-2 infection or an uninfected control (not recorded which). Sequenced input: whole blood. The sequence is built from TRBV4-2 and TRBJ2-3, and TRBD2 aligns with 7 junction nucleotides. The CDR3 reads as follows: CASSQDLFRGVRTDTQYF. The DNA sequence reads TGTGCCAGCAGCCAAGATCTTTTCCGGGGGGTTCGGACAGATACGCAGTATTTT.